The present entry profiles one TCR beta chain with its context. Antigen specificity is unknown. The source of the sample is a study of cytomegalovirus exposure and HLA in healthy donors. Assay used: immunoSEQ multiplex PCR; TCRdb lists only in-frame clones, some missing. Of some 140,000 clones listed, 75% to 90% are singletons. Findings and caveats of the study: Listed as cytomegalovirus-associated were more than 150 TCR beta chains.

The sample taken for sequencing was PBMCs. The sequence came from a man aged 18 to 35 in good health and CMV-seropositive.

The DNA for the CDR3 is TGTGCCAGCAGTTTATCCGGTGGGCGGGGGAGTAGCACTGAAGCTTTCTTT. This gives the protein CASSLSGGRGSSTEAFF. The rearrangement joins TRBV27 to TRBJ1-1; D perhaps matches TRBD1 (5 bases). The germline V and J ends were trimmed by 0 bases and 4 bases, with 18 bases remaining between them. Germline CDR1 reads MNHEY; CDR2 reads SMNVEV (reference sequence). There are 17 residues in the CDR3.